The rows below give T cell receptor beta chains drawn from one sample of a study of beta chain features in type 1 diabetes. The protocol was immunoSEQ multiplex PCR, while the TCRdb copy is restricted to in-frame clones and leaves out a portion. The table lists 350,000 to 450,000 clones, approximately 15% of them singletons. Sequencing was done on a sample of naive CD4+ T cells from blood. The source is a man aged 25 to 40 in good health. CDR3s leave out the opening cysteine and the closing phenylalanine or tryptophan. A D gene is named only where the DNA matches it firmly. The size entry is marked missing in some rows and otherwise reads once, few, many or a size class.

V gene,D gene,clone size,CDR3 length,J gene,CDR3 protein
TRBV30,.,few,9,TRBJ1-2,ASWGNRGYT
TRBV7-6,.,few,10,TRBJ1-2,ASRTDNYGYT
TRBV29-1,.,.,16,TRBJ1-5,SVVGSILRDWWNQPQH
TRBV25-1,.,.,15,TRBJ2-1,ASSETLVRSSYNEQF
TRBV25-1,.,.,13,TRBJ2-3,ASSDSDSWADTQY
TRBV7-8,.,few,13,TRBJ2-3,ASSLTGLSSDTQY
TRBV4-1,TRBD2,.,14,TRBJ2-7,ASSQIRTSGWYEQY
TRBV19,.,.,14,TRBJ2-4,ASSLRRGLAKNIQY
TRBV5-1,.,.,12,TRBJ2-1,ASSTLTHYNEQF
TRBV7-2,.,.,12,TRBJ2-2,ASSLGGYTGELF
TRBV14,.,few,11,TRBJ1-2,ASSQEGHYGYT
TRBV7-2,.,few,10,TRBJ2-5,ASSLWQETQY
TRBV13,TRBD1,.,12,TRBJ1-1,ASSYRGLNTEAF
TRBV18,.,.,13,TRBJ2-3,ASSPVSGSSDTQY
TRBV18,.,.,11,TRBJ1-2,ASSPKGSSSYT
TRBV7-2,.,few,14,TRBJ2-5,ASSLAGPAAQETQY
TRBV30,.,.,11,TRBJ2-3,AWSVGQANTQY
TRBV10-3,.,few,11,TRBJ2-7,AISEARVYEQY
TRBV19,.,.,14,TRBJ2-3,ASSTNQGLGTDTQY
TRBV6-5,.,.,10,TRBJ2-1,ASSNRVNEQF
TRBV4-1,TRBD2,.,19,TRBJ2-3,ASSFPTTGLAGSINTDTQY
TRBV5-4,.,.,14,TRBJ2-1,ASSLYLDYPSNEQF
TRBV25-1,.,.,11,TRBJ1-6,ASSGLHPEPLH
TRBV10-3,.,.,12,TRBJ2-7,AISWQGLTYEQY
TRBV27,TRBD2,.,13,TRBJ2-1,ASSPGLAGGHEQF
TRBV7-2,.,.,12,TRBJ2-7,ASSSNTGPYEQY
TRBV28,.,.,11,TRBJ1-2,ASSGVVVYGYT
TRBV14,TRBD2,few,12,TRBJ2-1,ASSSGLDISEQF
TRBV4-3,.,few,15,TRBJ2-3,ASSQSFPGPGTDTQY
TRBV2,.,few,10,TRBJ2-3,ASSEGTHTQY
TRBV6-6,.,few,12,TRBJ2-7,ASSLPGTAYEQY
TRBV15,.,few,11,TRBJ1-4,ATSGTAGEKLF
TRBV5-4,.,.,14,TRBJ1-1,ASSSQAAGNRVRPA
TRBV4-1,.,few,13,TRBJ2-7,ASSQPAEGSYEQY
TRBV14,.,.,11,TRBJ1-2,ASSQDRNYGYT
TRBV4-2,.,.,12,TRBJ1-1,ASSQAAAAAEAF
TRBV7-6,.,.,12,TRBJ1-5,ASSLASGTGPQH
TRBV4-3,TRBD2,few,17,TRBJ2-1,ASSQGRGGLSSSYNEQF
TRBV19,.,.,11,TRBJ1-2,ASTRTANYGYT
TRBV29-1,.,few,12,TRBJ1-6,SVSGDGGYSPLH
TRBV5-1,TRBD1,.,12,TRBJ2-1,ASSLGQGANEQF
TRBV5-6,TRBD1,.,13,TRBJ2-3,ASSQRDGQENTQY
TRBV7-9,.,.,10,TRBJ2-7,ASSLSQNEQY